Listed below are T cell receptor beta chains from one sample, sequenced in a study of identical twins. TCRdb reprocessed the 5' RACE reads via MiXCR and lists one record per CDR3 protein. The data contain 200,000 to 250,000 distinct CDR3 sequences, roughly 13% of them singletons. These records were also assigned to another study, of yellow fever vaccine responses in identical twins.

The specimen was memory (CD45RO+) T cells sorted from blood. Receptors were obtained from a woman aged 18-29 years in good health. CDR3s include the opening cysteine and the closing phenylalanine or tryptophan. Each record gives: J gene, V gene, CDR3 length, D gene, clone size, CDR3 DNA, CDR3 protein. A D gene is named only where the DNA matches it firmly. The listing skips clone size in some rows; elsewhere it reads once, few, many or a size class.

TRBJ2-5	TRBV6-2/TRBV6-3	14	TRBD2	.	TGTGCCAGCAGAACAGAGCGGGACCTAGGGACCCAGTACTTC	CASRTERDLGTQYF
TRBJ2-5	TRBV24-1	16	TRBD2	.	TGTGCCACCAGTGACCCAGGACTAGAACGACAGCAGACCCAGTACTTC	CATSDPGLERQQTQYF
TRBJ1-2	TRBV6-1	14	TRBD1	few	TGTGCCAGCAGGGGGGGACAGGGGTTTGGTGGCTACACCTTC	CASRGGQGFGGYTF
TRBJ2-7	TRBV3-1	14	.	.	TGTGCCAGCAGCCAACAACTTTATTCCTACGAGCAGTACTTC	CASSQQLYSYEQYF
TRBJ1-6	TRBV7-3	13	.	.	TGTGCCAGCAGCTTAGAATATAATTCACCCCTCCACTTT	CASSLEYNSPLHF
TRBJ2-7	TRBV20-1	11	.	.	TGCAGTGCTACTCCGGACAGCGAGCAGTACTTC	CSATPDSEQYF
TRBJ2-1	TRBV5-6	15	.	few	TGTGCCAGCAGCTTGTTAGCGCGAGACTACAATGAGCAGTTCTTC	CASSLLARDYNEQFF
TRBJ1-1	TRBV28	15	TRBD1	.	TGTGCCAGCACCCCGGGAGGGGGCTTTGTCACTGAAGCTTTCTTT	CASTPGGGFVTEAFF
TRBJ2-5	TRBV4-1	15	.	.	TGCGCCAGCAGCCAAGCAGAGAATCATCGTGAGACCCAGTACTTC	CASSQAENHRETQYF
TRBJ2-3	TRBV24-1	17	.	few	TGTGCCACCAGTGATGCGAGGACTGCTGCTAGCACAGATACGCAGTATTTT	CATSDARTAASTDTQYF
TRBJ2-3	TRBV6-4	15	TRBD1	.	TGTGCCAGCAGTGACTCGGAGCAGGGGGCAGATACGCAGTATTTT	CASSDSEQGADTQYF
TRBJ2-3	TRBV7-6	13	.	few	TGTGCCAGCAGCTTTGTCCGCACAGATACGCAGTATTTT	CASSFVRTDTQYF
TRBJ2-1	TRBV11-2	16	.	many	TGTGCCAGCAGGGATAGCATTGGTCTTAGAGACAATGAGCAGTTCTTC	CASRDSIGLRDNEQFF
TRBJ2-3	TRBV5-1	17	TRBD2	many	TGCGCCAGCAGCTTGAGGAGCGGGGGCCCGAGCACAGATACGCAGTATTTT	CASSLRSGGPSTDTQYF
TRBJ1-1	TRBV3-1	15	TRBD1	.	TGTGCCAGCAGCTACGGGACAGGGATGGACACTGAAGCTTTCTTT	CASSYGTGMDTEAFF
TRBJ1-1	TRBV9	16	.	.	TGTGCCAGCAGCGTTCCGGGAGATACAGGGAACACTGAAGCTTTCTTT	CASSVPGDTGNTEAFF
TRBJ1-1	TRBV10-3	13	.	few	TGTGCCATCAGCCCCGAGGGCTGGGCTGAAGCTTTCTTT	CAISPEGWAEAFF
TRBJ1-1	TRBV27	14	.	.	TGTGCCAGCAGCGTACAGGGCATGAACACTGAAGCTTTCTTT	CASSVQGMNTEAFF
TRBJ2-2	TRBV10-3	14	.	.	TGTGCCATCAGTGAGCACAGGGACACCGGGGAGCTGTTTTTT	CAISEHRDTGELFF
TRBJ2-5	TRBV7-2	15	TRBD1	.	TGTGCCAGCAGCCCCCGGGACAGACCACAAGAGACCCAGTACTTC	CASSPRDRPQETQYF
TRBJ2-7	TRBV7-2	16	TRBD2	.	TGTGCCAGCAGCCCCCTACCGGGACTAGGAAACTACGAGCAGTACTTC	CASSPLPGLGNYEQYF
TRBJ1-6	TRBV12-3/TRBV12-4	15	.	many	TGTGCCAGCAGTTATAGGGGGTCCTATAATTCACCCCTCCACTTT	CASSYRGSYNSPLHF
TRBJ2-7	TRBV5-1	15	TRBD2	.	TGCGCCAGCTTTCCGACGGGCGGGAGGGCCTACGAGCAGTACTTC	CASFPTGGRAYEQYF
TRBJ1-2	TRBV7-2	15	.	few	TGTGCCAGCAGCTTAGCAGGCACCATACGGCACGGCTACACCTTC	CASSLAGTIRHGYTF
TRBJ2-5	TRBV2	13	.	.	TGTGCCAGCAGGGGTGGTGCTCAAGAGACCCAGTACTTC	CASRGGAQETQYF
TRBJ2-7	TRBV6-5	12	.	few	TGTGCCAGCAGTACCTTGAGGGGGGAGCAGTACTTC	CASSTLRGEQYF
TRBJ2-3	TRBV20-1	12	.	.	TGCAGTGCTAGTGAGGGGGAAGATACGCAGTATTTT	CSASEGEDTQYF
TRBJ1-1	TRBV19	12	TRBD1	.	TGTGCCAGTAGTATTCGACAGGGAGAAGCTTTCTTT	CASSIRQGEAFF
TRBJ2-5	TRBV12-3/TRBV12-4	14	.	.	TGTGCCAGCAGTCTCGACAGGTTCCAAGAGACCCAGTACTTC	CASSLDRFQETQYF
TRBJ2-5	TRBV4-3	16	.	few	TGCGCCAGCAGCCAAGATATGGGCCTAGCTGGCGAGACCCAGTACTTC	CASSQDMGLAGETQYF
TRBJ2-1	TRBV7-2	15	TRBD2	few	TGTGCCAGCAGCGCTCCTAGCGGGGGGGACAATGAGCAGTTCTTC	CASSAPSGGDNEQFF
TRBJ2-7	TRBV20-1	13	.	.	TGCAGTGCTTATCCCGGGTACTCCTACGAGCAGTACTTC	CSAYPGYSYEQYF
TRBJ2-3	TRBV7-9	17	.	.	TGTGCCAGCAGCTTAGCTATGACAGCCCCGTACACAGATACGCAGTATTTT	CASSLAMTAPYTDTQYF
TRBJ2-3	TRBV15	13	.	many	TGTGCCACCAGCAGAGATCGTGGTTCTACGCAGTATTTT	CATSRDRGSTQYF
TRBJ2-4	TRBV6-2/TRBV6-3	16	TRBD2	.	TGTGCCAGCAGTTACGGGATAGCGGGAGGGGAAAACATTCAGTACTTC	CASSYGIAGGENIQYF